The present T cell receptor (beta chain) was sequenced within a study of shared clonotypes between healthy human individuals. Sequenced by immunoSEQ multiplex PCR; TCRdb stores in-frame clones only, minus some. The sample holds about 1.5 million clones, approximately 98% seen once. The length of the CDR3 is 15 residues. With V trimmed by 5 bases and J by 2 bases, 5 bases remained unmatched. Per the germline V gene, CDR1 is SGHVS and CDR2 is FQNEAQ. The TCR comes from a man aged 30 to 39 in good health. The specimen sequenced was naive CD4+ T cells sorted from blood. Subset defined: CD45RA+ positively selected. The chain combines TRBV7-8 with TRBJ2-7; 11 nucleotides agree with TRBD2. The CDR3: CASSGGLADTYEQYF. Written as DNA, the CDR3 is TGTGCCAGCAGCGGGGGACTAGCGGACACCTACGAGCAGTACTTC.